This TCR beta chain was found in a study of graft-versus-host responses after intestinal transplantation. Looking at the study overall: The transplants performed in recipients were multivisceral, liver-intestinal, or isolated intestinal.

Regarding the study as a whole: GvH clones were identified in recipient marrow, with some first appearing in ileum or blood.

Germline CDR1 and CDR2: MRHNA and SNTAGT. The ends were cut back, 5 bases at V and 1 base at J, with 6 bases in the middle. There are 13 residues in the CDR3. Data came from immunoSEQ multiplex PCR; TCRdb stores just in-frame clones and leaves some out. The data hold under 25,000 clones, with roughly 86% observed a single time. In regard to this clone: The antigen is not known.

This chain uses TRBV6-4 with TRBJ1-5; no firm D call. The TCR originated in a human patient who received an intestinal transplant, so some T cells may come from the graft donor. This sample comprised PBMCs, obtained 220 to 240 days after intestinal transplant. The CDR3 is CASSPASNQPQHF. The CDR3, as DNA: TGTGCCAGCAGTCCGGCAAGCAATCAGCCCCAGCATTTT.